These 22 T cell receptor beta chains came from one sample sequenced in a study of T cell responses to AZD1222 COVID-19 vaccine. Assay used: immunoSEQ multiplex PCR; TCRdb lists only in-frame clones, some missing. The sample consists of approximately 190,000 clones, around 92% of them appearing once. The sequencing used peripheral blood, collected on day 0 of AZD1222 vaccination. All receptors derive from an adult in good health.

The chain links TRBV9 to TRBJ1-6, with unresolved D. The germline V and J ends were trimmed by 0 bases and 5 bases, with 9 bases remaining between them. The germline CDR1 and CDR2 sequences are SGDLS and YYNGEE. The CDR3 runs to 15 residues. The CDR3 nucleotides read TGTGCCAGCAGCGTAGATGCGGGGAATAATTCACCCCTCCACTTT. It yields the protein CASSVDAGNNSPLHF.

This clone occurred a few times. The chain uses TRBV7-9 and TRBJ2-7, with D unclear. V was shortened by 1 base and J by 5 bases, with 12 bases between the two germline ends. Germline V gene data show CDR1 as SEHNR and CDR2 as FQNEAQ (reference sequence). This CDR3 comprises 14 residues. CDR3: CASSLDWEKDEQYF. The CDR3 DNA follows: TGTGCCAGCAGCTTAGATTGGGAAAAGGACGAGCAGTACTTC.

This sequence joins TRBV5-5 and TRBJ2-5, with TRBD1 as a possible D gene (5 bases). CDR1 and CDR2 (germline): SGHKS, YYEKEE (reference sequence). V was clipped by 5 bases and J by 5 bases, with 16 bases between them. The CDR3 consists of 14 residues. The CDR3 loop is CASSSKTEAETQYF. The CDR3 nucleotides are TGTGCCAGCAGTTCTAAGACAGAAGCGGAGACCCAGTACTTC.

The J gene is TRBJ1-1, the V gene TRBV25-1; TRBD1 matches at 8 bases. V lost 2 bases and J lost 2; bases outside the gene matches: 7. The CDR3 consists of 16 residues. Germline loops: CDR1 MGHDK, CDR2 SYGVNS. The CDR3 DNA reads TGTGCCAGCAGTGAACATATCGGACAGGGTAACACTGAAGCTTTCTTT. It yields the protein CASSEHIGQGNTEAFF.

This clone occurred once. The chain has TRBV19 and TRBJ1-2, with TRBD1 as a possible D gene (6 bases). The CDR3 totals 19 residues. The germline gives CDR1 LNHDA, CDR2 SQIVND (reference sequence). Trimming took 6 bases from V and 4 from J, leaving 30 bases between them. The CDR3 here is CASRLPGHETSLLLYGYTF. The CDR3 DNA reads TGTGCCAGTAGACTACCGGGACACGAAACCTCCCTGCTTCTCTATGGCTACACCTTC.

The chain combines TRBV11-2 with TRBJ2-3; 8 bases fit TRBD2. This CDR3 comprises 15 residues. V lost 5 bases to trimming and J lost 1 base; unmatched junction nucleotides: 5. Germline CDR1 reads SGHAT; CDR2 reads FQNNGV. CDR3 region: CASSRSGERTDTQYF. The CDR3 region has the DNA TGTGCCAGCAGCCGTAGCGGGGAGCGCACAGATACGCAGTATTTT.

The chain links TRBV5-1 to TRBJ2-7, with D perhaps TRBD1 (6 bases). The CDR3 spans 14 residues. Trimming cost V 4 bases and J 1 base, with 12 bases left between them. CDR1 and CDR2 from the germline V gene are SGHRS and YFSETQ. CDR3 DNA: TGCGCCAGCAGCGCAGGGGTTAGTTCCTACGAGCAGTACTTC. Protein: CASSAGVSSYEQYF.

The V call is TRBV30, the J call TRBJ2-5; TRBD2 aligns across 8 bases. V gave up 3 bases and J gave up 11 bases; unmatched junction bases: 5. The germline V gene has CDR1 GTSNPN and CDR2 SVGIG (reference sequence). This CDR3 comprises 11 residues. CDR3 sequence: CAWSPGGAQYF. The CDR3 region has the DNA TGTGCCTGGAGCCCCGGGGGGGCTCAGTACTTC. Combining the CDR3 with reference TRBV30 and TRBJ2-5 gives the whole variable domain SQTIHQWPATLVQPVGSPLSLECTVEGTSNPNLYWYRQAAGRGLQLLFYSVGIGQISSEVPQNLSASRPQDRQFILSSKKLLLSDSGFYLCAWSPGGAQYFGPGTRLLVL.

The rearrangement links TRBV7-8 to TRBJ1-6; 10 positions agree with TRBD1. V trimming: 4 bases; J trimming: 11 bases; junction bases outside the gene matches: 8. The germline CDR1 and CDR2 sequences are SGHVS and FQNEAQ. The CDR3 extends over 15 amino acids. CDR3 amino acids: CASSSGQGVYAPLHF. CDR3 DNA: TGTGCCAGCAGCTCCGGACAGGGGGTTTACGCACCCCTCCACTTT.

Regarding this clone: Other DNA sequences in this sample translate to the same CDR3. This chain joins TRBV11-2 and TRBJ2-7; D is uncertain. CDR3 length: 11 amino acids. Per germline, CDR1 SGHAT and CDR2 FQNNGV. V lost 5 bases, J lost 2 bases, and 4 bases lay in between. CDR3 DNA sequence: TGTGCCAGCAGCCTAGCCTACGAGCAGTACTTC. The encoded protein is CASSLAYEQYF.

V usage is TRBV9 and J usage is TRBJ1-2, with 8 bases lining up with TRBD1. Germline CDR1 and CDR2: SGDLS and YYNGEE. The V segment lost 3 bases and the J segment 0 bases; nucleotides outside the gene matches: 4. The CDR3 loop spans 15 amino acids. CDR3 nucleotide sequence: TGTGCCAGCAGCGCGGACAGGGCCACTAACTATGGCTACACCTTC. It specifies CASSADRATNYGYTF.

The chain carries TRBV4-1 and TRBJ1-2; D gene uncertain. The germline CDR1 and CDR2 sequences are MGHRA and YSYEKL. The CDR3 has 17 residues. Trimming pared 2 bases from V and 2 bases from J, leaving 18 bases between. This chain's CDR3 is CASSQKSSRGINYGYTF. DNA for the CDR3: TGCGCCAGCAGCCAAAAAAGTTCCCGAGGGATCAACTATGGCTACACCTTC.

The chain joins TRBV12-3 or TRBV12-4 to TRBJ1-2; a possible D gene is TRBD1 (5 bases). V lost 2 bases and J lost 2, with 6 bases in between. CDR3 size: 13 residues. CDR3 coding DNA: TGTGCCAGCAGTTTAAGACAGAACTATGGCTACACCTTC. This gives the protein CASSLRQNYGYTF.

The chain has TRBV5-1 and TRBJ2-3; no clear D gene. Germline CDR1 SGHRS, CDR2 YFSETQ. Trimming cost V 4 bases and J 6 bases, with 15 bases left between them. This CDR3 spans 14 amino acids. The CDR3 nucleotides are TGCGCCAGCAGCGGCTTGATCACAACCGATACGCAGTATTTT. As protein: CASSGLITTDTQYF.

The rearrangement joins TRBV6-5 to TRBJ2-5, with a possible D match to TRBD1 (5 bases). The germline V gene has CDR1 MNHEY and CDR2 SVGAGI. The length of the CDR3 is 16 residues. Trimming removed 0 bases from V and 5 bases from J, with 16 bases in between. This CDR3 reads CASSYSRGRIDETQYF. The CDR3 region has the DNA TGTGCCAGCAGTTACTCAAGGGGCCGCATTGACGAGACCCAGTACTTC.

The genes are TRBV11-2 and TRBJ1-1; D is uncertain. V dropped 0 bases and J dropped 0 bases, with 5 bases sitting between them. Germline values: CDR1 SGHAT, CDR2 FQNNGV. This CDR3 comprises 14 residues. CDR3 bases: TGTGCCAGCAGCTTAGAGCAAGTGAACACTGAAGCTTTCTTT. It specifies CASSLEQVNTEAFF. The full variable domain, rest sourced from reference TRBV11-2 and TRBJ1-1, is EAGVAQSPRYKIIEKRQSVAFWCNPISGHATLYWYQQILGQGPKLLIQFQNNGVVDDSQLPKDRFSAERLKGVDSTLKIQPAKLEDSAVYLCASSLEQVNTEAFFGQGTRLTVV.

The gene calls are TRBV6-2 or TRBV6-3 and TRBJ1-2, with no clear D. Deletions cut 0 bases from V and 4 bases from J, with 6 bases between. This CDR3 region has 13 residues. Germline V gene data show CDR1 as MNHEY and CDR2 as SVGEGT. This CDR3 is CASSYSGAYGYTF. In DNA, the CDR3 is TGTGCCAGCAGTTACTCGGGCGCCTATGGCTACACCTTC.

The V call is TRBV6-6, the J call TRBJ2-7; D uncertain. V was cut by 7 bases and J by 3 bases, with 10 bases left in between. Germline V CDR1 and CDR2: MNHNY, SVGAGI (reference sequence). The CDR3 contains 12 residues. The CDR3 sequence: CASTGFRYEQYF. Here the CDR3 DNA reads TGTGCCAGCACCGGGTTCCGCTACGAGCAGTACTTC.

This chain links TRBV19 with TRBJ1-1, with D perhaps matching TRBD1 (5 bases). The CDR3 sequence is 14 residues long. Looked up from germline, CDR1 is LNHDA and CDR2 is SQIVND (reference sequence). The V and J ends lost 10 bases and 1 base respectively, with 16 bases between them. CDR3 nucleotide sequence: TGTGCCACCCGGGCGCAGGGAAAGAACACTGAAGCTTTCTTT. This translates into CATRAQGKNTEAFF.

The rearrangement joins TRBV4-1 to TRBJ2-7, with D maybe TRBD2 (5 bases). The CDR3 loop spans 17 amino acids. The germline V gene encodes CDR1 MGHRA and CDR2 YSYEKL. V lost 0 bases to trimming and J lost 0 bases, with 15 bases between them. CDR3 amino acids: CASSQEPDFRVSYEQYF. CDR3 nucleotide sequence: TGCGCCAGCAGCCAAGAGCCGGACTTCCGAGTCTCCTACGAGCAGTACTTC.

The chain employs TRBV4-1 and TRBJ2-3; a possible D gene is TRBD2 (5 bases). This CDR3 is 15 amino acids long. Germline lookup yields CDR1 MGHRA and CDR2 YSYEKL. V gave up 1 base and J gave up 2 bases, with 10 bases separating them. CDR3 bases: TGCGCCAGCAGCCAAGGGAAGCGGACCACAGATACGCAGTATTTT. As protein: CASSQGKRTTDTQYF.

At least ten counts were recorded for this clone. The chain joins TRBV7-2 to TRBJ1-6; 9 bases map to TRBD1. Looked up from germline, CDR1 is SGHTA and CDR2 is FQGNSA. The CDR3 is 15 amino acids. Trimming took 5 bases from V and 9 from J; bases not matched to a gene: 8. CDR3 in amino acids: CASSPSRTGASPLHF. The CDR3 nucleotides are TGTGCCAGCAGCCCCTCACGGACAGGGGCTTCACCCCTCCACTTT.